This T cell receptor (beta chain) was identified in a study of response to subunit inactivated influenza vaccine. TCRdb independently ran MiXCR on the RT-PCR reads; one entry per CDR3 protein. The sample lists more than 450,000 distinct CDR3 sequences, approximately 7.7% occurring once. This CDR3 comprises 19 residues. Per germline, CDR1 LGHNA and CDR2 YSLEER. Trimming took 0 bases from V and 3 from J; bases not matched to a gene: 12. Sequences were derived from PBMCs from blood, sampled around 25 months after vaccination. This TCR was sampled from a man aged 45 to 70 who received an inactivated influenza vaccine. The chain carries TRBV4-3 and TRBJ2-7, with 12 nucleotides matching TRBD2. The CDR3 is CASSQDLGSTSGSFYEQYF. The CDR3 nucleotides are TGCGCCAGCAGCCAAGATTTAGGGTCGACTAGCGGGAGTTTCTACGAGCAGTACTTC.